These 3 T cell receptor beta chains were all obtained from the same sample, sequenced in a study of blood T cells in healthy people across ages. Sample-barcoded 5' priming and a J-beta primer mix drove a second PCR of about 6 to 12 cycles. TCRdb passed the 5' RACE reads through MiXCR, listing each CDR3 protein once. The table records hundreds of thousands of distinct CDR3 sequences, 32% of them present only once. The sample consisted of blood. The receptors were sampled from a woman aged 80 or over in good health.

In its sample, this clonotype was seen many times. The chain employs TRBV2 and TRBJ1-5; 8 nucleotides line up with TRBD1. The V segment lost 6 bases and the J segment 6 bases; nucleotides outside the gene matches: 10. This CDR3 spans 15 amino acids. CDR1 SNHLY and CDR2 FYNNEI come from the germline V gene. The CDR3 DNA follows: TGTGCCAGCAGGGCCCGACAGGGGAGAGCTCAGCCCCAGCATTTT. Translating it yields CASRARQGRAQPQHF.

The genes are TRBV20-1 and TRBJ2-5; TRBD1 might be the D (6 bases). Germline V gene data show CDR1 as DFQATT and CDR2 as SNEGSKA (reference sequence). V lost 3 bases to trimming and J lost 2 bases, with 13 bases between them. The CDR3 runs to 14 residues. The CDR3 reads CSASIGQQQETQYF. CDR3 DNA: TGCAGTGCTAGTATAGGACAGCAACAAGAGACCCAGTACTTC.

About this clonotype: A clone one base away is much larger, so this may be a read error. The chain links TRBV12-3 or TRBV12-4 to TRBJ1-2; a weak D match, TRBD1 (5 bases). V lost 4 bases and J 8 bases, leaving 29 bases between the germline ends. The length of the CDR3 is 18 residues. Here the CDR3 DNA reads TGTGCCAGCAGTTCTTTCCGGGGCGGTGCTGGAGGATTAAGGGGCTACACCTTC. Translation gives CASSSFRGGAGGLRGYTF.